A single TCR beta chain is shown here with its context. Using immunoSEQ multiplex PCR, the repertoire was profiled, and TCRdb retains in-frame clones only, with some absent. Here the sample spans some 150,000 clones, about 90% being singletons. The data belong to a study of control samples from healthy donors and cancer patients. Germline V gives CDR1 SGHAT, CDR2 FQNNGV. The CDR3 length is 15 residues. V was clipped by 5 bases and J by 3 bases; unmatched bases: 7. Source material: blood. The sequence was collected from a man younger than 40 in good health. This sequence joins TRBV11-2 and TRBJ2-3; 8 bases are shared with TRBD2. In DNA form, the CDR3 reads TGTGCCAGCAGCCAACTCGGGGGGGCAACAGATACGCAGTATTTT. Translated: CASSQLGGATDTQYF.